This T cell receptor beta chain was found in a study of radiotherapy plus CTLA-4 blockade in lung cancer. In its sample, this clone was seen a few times. The data were produced by immunoSEQ multiplex PCR, yet TCRdb's version contains in-frame clones alone and is incomplete. The data hold fewer than 100,000 clones, with 60% to 85% observed a single time. Germline trimming cut 4 bases from V and 4 bases from J; bases unmatched to any gene: 4. This CDR3 has 17 residues. The germline V gene has CDR1 MGHRA and CDR2 YSYEKL. This clonotype was sampled from a human donor with non-small cell lung cancer whose response to radiotherapy plus ipilimumab could not be evaluated. Some clones in this sample may be carry-over from other donors' samples. The source was peripheral blood, collected from a patient treated with radiotherapy plus ipilimumab. The chain couples TRBV4-1 to TRBJ2-4, with TRBD2 identical over 16 bases. CDR3 protein: CASSPGLAGGLKNIQYF. The CDR3, as DNA: TGCGCCAGCAGCCCGGGACTAGCGGGGGGGCTTAAAAACATTCAGTACTTC.